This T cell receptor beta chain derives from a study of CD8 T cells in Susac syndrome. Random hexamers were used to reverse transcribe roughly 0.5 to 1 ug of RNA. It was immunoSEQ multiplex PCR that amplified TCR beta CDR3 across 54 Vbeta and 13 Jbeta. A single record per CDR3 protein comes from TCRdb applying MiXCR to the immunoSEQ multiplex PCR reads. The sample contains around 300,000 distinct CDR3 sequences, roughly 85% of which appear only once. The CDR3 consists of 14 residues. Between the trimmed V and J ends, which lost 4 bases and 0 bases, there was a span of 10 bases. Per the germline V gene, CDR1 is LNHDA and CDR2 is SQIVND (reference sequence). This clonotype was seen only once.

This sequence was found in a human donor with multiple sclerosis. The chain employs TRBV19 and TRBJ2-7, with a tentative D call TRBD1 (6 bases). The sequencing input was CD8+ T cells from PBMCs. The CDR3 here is CASSTWDTSYEQYF. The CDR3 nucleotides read TGTGCCAGTAGTACCTGGGACACCTCCTACGAGCAGTACTTC.